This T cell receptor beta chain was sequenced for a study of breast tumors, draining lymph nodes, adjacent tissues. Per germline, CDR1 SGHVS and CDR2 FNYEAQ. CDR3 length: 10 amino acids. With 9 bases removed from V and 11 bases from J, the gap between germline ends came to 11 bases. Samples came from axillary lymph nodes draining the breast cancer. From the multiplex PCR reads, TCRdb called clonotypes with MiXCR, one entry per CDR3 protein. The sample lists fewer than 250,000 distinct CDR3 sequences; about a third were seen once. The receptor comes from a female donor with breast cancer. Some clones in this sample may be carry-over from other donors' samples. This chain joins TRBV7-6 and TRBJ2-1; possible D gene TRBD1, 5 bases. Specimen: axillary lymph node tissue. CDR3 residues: CASGAPKQFF. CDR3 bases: TGTGCCAGTGGGGCACCCAAGCAGTTCTTC.